The 15 T cell receptor beta chains presented below share a single source sample, sequenced in a study of molecular identifiers for immune sequencing clone quantification (dated by TCRdb to 2016 to 2019). The library came from PCR. Instrument on record: NextSeq 500. TCRdb passed the public sequencing reads through fastp at Q25 and MiXCR, retaining productive beta sequences. Each record represents a unique CDR3 protein, reported with the most common genes and DNA among its rows. Recorded for this sample are about 320,000 distinct CDR3 sequences; over 20% of them occurred a single time. Jointly, the top ten make up around 0.74% of the sample. Sequenced material: naive CD8+ T cells from blood, with Jurkat cell RNA spiked in. The cell subset or site label, as the study defines it: FACS-sorted CD8+CD4-CCR7+CD45RA+ naive T cells. Source of these receptors: a human donor in good health. Some libraries in this study had Jurkat cell RNA spiked in.

This clonotype was found many times. The chain is built from TRBV6-2 or TRBV6-3 and TRBJ1-1, with no clear D. The V gene lost 2 bases and the J gene lost 5 bases, with 6 bases spanning the gap. Germline-derived CDR1 and CDR2 are MNHEY and SVGEGT. This CDR3 is 12 amino acids long. CDR3 protein: CASSYQVTEAFF. The CDR3 DNA is TGTGCCAGCAGTTACCAGGTTACTGAAGCTTTCTTT.

A word on this clonotype: A read error may be the cause here, since a much bigger clone is one base away. The chain uses TRBV19 and TRBJ2-3; 9 bases agree with TRBD2. This CDR3 spans 16 amino acids. CDR1 LNHDA and CDR2 SQIVND come from the germline V gene (reference sequence). The CDR3 sequence: CASTFSGGHRGDTHYF. In DNA, the CDR3 is TGTGCCAGTACCTTTAGCGGGGGACACCGTGGAGATACGCATTATTTT.

J is TRBJ2-7 and V is TRBV27; the match to TRBD1 covers 8 bases. Losses at the gene ends were 8 bases for V and 6 bases for J; bases not matched to a gene: 18. The CDR3 consists of 16 residues. Germline V gene data show CDR1 as MNHEY and CDR2 as SMNVEV (reference sequence). Here the CDR3 reads CASGTSTGTGYPEQYF. The CDR3 nucleotides are TGTGCCAGCGGAACCAGCACCGGGACAGGTTATCCCGAGCAGTACTTC.

This clonotype showed up just a few times. The chain couples TRBV24-1 to TRBJ1-5; D might be TRBD1 (5 bases). This CDR3 region has 13 residues. Trimming left V 5 bases short and J 7 bases short, with 11 bases between. CDR1 KGHDR and CDR2 SFDVKD come from the germline V gene. The CDR3 DNA reads TGTGCCACCAGTGGGGGACTCGGGCAGCCCCAGCATTTT. It specifies CATSGGLGQPQHF.

In the case of this clonotype: A much larger clone sits a single nucleotide away, making a read error possible. The chain combines TRBV4-1 with TRBJ1-2; D is uncertain. The CDR3 totals 12 residues. V shed 0 bases and J shed 7 bases, with 6 bases lying between them. Germline assignment: CDR1 MGHRA and CDR2 YSYEKL. CDR3 sequence reads: CASSQDAGGYTF. In DNA, the CDR3 is TGCGCCAGCAGCCAAGACGCTGGTGGCTACACCTTC.

V and J are TRBV28 and TRBJ1-5; D is perhaps TRBD1 (6 bases). This CDR3 is 17 amino acids long. Germline V gene lookup returns CDR1 MDHEN and CDR2 SYDVKM. V lost 9 bases and J 0 bases, leaving 21 bases between the germline ends. The DNA of the CDR3 is TGTGCCAGTACCCATAAGGACAGCAAGTATAGCAATCAGCCCCAGCATTTT. Its protein is CASTHKDSKYSNQPQHF.

Worth noting for this clonotype: Being one base from a much bigger clone, this may be a read error. The V and J genes are TRBV20-1 and TRBJ2-7; D could derive from TRBD1 or TRBD2 (5 bases each). The CDR3 sequence is 14 residues long. Trimming stripped 7 bases from V and 1 base from J, with 17 bases between. Germline V gene sequence: CDR1 DFQATT, CDR2 SNEGSKA (reference sequence). The CDR3 is CSVPLETASYEQYF. The CDR3 DNA follows: TGCAGTGTCCCACTAGAGACAGCATCCTACGAGCAGTACTTC.

This clonotype has a count of ten or more. The V gene is TRBV29-1, the J gene TRBJ1-1; D unresolved. The CDR3 runs to 11 residues. Germline CDR1 is SQVTM and CDR2 is ANQGSEA. The V end was cut by 4 bases, the J end by 2 bases, with 5 bases between. CDR3 sequence (DNA): TGCAGCGTTGGGGCAAACACTGAAGCTTTCTTT. It translates to CSVGANTEAFF.

This chain joins TRBV19 and TRBJ1-2, with a weak D call TRBD1 (5 bases). Trimming removed 6 bases at V and 5 bases at J, with 19 bases between. Germline V gene sequence: CDR1 LNHDA, CDR2 SQIVND (reference sequence). The CDR3 is 15 residues long. As DNA, the CDR3 is TGTGCCAGTAGCGCTAGCACAGGTGATAATTATGGCTACACCTTC. This gives the protein CASSASTGDNYGYTF.

The chain employs TRBV7-9 and TRBJ2-7; D is unclear. Germline-derived CDR1 and CDR2 are SEHNR and FQNEAQ (reference sequence). The CDR3 is 14 amino acids. Trimming shortened V by 6 bases and J by 3 bases, and 15 bases separated the two germline ends. The CDR3: CASRFENYDYEQYF. The CDR3 DNA reads TGTGCCAGCAGGTTCGAGAACTATGACTACGAGCAGTACTTC.

V is TRBV6-2 or TRBV6-3 and J is TRBJ2-5; possibly TRBD2 for D (6 bases). Between the trimmed V and J ends, which lost 2 bases and 4 bases, there was a span of 14 bases. This CDR3 is 15 amino acids long. CDR1 and CDR2 from the germline V gene are MNHEY and SVGEGT. The CDR3 protein is CASSYPGGAAETQYF. The DNA for the CDR3 is TGTGCCAGCAGTTACCCTGGCGGGGCCGCAGAGACCCAGTACTTC.

The J gene is TRBJ2-5, the V gene TRBV25-1, with 7 bases lining up with TRBD1. CDR1 and CDR2 from the germline V gene are MGHDK and SYGVNS. With 0 bases clipped from V and 2 bases from J, the junction kept 6 bases outside the gene matches. The CDR3 extends over 16 amino acids. This chain's CDR3 is CASSEYTGDIQETQYF. The CDR3, as DNA: TGTGCCAGCAGTGAATATACAGGGGACATACAAGAGACCCAGTACTTC. Full variable domain (remainder filled in from reference TRBV25-1 and TRBJ2-5): EADIYQTPRYLVIGTGKKITLECSQTMGHDKMYWYQQDPGMELHLIHYSYGVNSTEKGDLSSESTVSRIRTEHFPLTLESARPSHTSQYLCASSEYTGDIQETQYFGPGTRLLVL.

This clonotype came up many times. This chain connects TRBV7-9 to TRBJ1-1; TRBD1 is a possible D gene (6 bases). Trimming took off 0 bases at V and 4 bases at J, with 12 bases between the two ends. The length of the CDR3 is 15 residues. In germline, CDR1 is SEHNR, CDR2 FQNEAQ (reference sequence). The CDR3 region is CASSLAVGAFTEAFF. The DNA for the CDR3 is TGTGCCAGCAGCTTAGCAGTGGGGGCGTTCACTGAAGCTTTCTTT.

The rearrangement joins TRBV5-1 to TRBJ2-1, with D uncertain. The germline V and J ends were trimmed by 4 bases and 4 bases, with 15 bases remaining between them. Germline V gives CDR1 SGHRS, CDR2 YFSETQ. This CDR3 spans 15 amino acids. CDR3 sequence: CASSPDDGLYNEQFF. The CDR3 nucleotides read TGCGCCAGCAGCCCTGACGACGGGCTATACAATGAGCAGTTCTTC.

The chain recombines TRBV9 with TRBJ2-7, with D possibly TRBD1 on 5 matching bases. CDR1 is SGDLS and CDR2 is YYNGEE in the germline V gene. The V end was cut by 5 bases, the J end by 3 bases, with 9 bases between. There are 12 residues in the CDR3. The chain's CDR3 is CASSTGDYEQYF. CDR3 DNA: TGTGCCAGCAGTACAGGAGACTACGAGCAGTACTTC.